This is a list of T cell receptor beta chains from one sample in a study of response to subunit inactivated influenza vaccine. TCRdb used MiXCR to reprocess the RT-PCR reads, holding one entry per CDR3 protein. The data show a few hundred thousand distinct CDR3 sequences, around 11% seen once. This sample was also put to use in a study of T cells expressing NK-cell markers.

The material sequenced was PBMCs from blood, taken on the day of vaccination. The receptors shown here come from a man aged 50 to 59 who received an inactivated influenza vaccine. The CDR3 runs from the conserved cysteine through the conserved F or W. D genes are given only for firm matches. Rows may omit the clone size; those that give it use once, few, many or a size class.

clone size: NA; V gene: TRBV5-1; J gene: TRBJ2-1; D gene: TRBD1; CDR3 length: 15; CDR3 DNA: TGCGCCAGCAGCTTGGGGGGGACAGGGAACAATGAGCAGTTCTTC; CDR3 protein: CASSLGGTGNNEQFF
clone size: NA; V gene: TRBV6-5; J gene: TRBJ2-4; D gene: NA; CDR3 length: 14; CDR3 DNA: TGTGCCAGCAGTTTACGACAGAGCAAAAACATTCAGTACTTC; CDR3 protein: CASSLRQSKNIQYF
clone size: NA; V gene: TRBV20-1; J gene: TRBJ1-4; D gene: NA; CDR3 length: 13; CDR3 DNA: TGCAGTGCTAGAGTCTCGGGGGGTCTAGAAAAACTGTTT; CDR3 protein: CSARVSGGLEKLF
clone size: few; V gene: TRBV20-1; J gene: TRBJ2-4; D gene: NA; CDR3 length: 15; CDR3 DNA: TGCAGTGCTAGAGATTTGGACAGTGGGCGGGACATTCAGTACTTC; CDR3 protein: CSARDLDSGRDIQYF
clone size: once; V gene: TRBV7-6; J gene: TRBJ2-7; D gene: NA; CDR3 length: 16; CDR3 DNA: TGTGCCAGCAGCTTAGCCCCCCATGGGGAATCATACGAGCAGTACTTC; CDR3 protein: CASSLAPHGESYEQYF
clone size: NA; V gene: TRBV5-1; J gene: TRBJ1-2; D gene: NA; CDR3 length: 14; CDR3 DNA: TGCGCCAGCAGCTTCAGGGGTGATCTCTATGGCTACACCTTC; CDR3 protein: CASSFRGDLYGYTF
clone size: few; V gene: TRBV6-1; J gene: TRBJ2-1; D gene: TRBD2; CDR3 length: 15; CDR3 DNA: TGTGCCAGCAGAAAGACACTAGCGGCCTACAATGAGCAGTTCTTC; CDR3 protein: CASRKTLAAYNEQFF
clone size: NA; V gene: TRBV14; J gene: TRBJ2-5; D gene: NA; CDR3 length: 14; CDR3 DNA: TGTGCCAGCAGCCAGGGGGCTTCTATAGAGACCCAGTACTTC; CDR3 protein: CASSQGASIETQYF
clone size: NA; V gene: TRBV5-1; J gene: TRBJ1-4; D gene: TRBD1; CDR3 length: 15; CDR3 DNA: TGCGCCAGCAGCCTAGCGACAGGGGGAGTTGAAAAACTGTTTTTT; CDR3 protein: CASSLATGGVEKLFF
clone size: NA; V gene: TRBV20-1; J gene: TRBJ2-7; D gene: TRBD2; CDR3 length: 16; CDR3 DNA: TGCAGTGCGCGTAAACTAGCGGGAGCGTATATGGGCGAGCAGTACTTC; CDR3 protein: CSARKLAGAYMGEQYF
clone size: NA; V gene: TRBV7-8; J gene: TRBJ1-4; D gene: NA; CDR3 length: 12; CDR3 DNA: TGTGCCAGCAGCCCCGATCTAGAAAAACTGTTTTTT; CDR3 protein: CASSPDLEKLFF
clone size: few; V gene: TRBV5-1; J gene: TRBJ2-3; D gene: NA; CDR3 length: 15; CDR3 DNA: TGCGCCAGCAGCCACGACTACCCCGACACAGATACGCAGTATTTT; CDR3 protein: CASSHDYPDTDTQYF
clone size: few; V gene: TRBV20-1; J gene: TRBJ1-6; D gene: TRBD1; CDR3 length: 13; CDR3 DNA: TGCAGTGCTAGAGGGGACAGGGTTCGTCCCCTCCACTTT; CDR3 protein: CSARGDRVRPLHF
clone size: NA; V gene: TRBV29-1; J gene: TRBJ2-7; D gene: TRBD2; CDR3 length: 15; CDR3 DNA: TGCAGCGTTGAAGTTAGCGGGAGATTTCTGAGCGAGCAGTACTTC; CDR3 protein: CSVEVSGRFLSEQYF
clone size: once; V gene: TRBV6-5; J gene: TRBJ2-6; D gene: NA; CDR3 length: 15; CDR3 DNA: TGTGCCAGCAGTTATGCCACATATGGGGCCAACGTCCTGACTTTC; CDR3 protein: CASSYATYGANVLTF
clone size: NA; V gene: TRBV11-2; J gene: TRBJ2-1; D gene: NA; CDR3 length: 11; CDR3 DNA: TGTGCCAGCAGCCGCCCTGGTTCGCAGTTCTTC; CDR3 protein: CASSRPGSQFF
clone size: few; V gene: TRBV10-2; J gene: TRBJ2-7; D gene: NA; CDR3 length: 12; CDR3 DNA: TGCGCCAGCAGTGAGCAAGGGGCCGAGCAGTACTTC; CDR3 protein: CASSEQGAEQYF
clone size: NA; V gene: TRBV14; J gene: TRBJ2-7; D gene: NA; CDR3 length: 18; CDR3 DNA: TGTGCCAGCAGCCAAGAGGTGGGGTGCTTTTGGGGATTCTACGAGCAGTACTTC; CDR3 protein: CASSQEVGCFWGFYEQYF
clone size: few; V gene: TRBV7-2; J gene: TRBJ1-1; D gene: NA; CDR3 length: 14; CDR3 DNA: TGTGCCAGCAGCTTTTGGCAGGGGAGCACTGAAGCTTTCTTT; CDR3 protein: CASSFWQGSTEAFF
clone size: few; V gene: TRBV10-3; J gene: TRBJ2-1; D gene: NA; CDR3 length: 15; CDR3 DNA: TGTGCCATCAGTGAGGTTTTAGGGGGGACCAATGAGCAGTTCTTC; CDR3 protein: CAISEVLGGTNEQFF
clone size: few; V gene: TRBV6-2/TRBV6-3; J gene: TRBJ2-7; D gene: NA; CDR3 length: 13; CDR3 DNA: TGTGCCAGCGCCCTAGCCGTTTCCTACGAGCAGTACTTC; CDR3 protein: CASALAVSYEQYF
clone size: many; V gene: TRBV20-1; J gene: TRBJ2-3; D gene: NA; CDR3 length: 15; CDR3 DNA: TGCAGTGCTAGAAGCTTCAGTGCTAGCACAGATACGCAGTATTTT; CDR3 protein: CSARSFSASTDTQYF
clone size: many; V gene: TRBV20-1; J gene: TRBJ2-3; D gene: NA; CDR3 length: 13; CDR3 DNA: TGCAGTGCTAGCCCGAGCGGCACAGATACGCAGTATTTT; CDR3 protein: CSASPSGTDTQYF
clone size: NA; V gene: TRBV7-8; J gene: TRBJ2-7; D gene: NA; CDR3 length: 14; CDR3 DNA: TGTGCCAGCAGCTCCGGACCTGGCTCCTACGAGCAGTACTTC; CDR3 protein: CASSSGPGSYEQYF
clone size: few; V gene: TRBV28; J gene: TRBJ2-1; D gene: TRBD2; CDR3 length: 16; CDR3 DNA: TGTGCCAGCAGTTTAATCGTGACTAGCGGGAGAGGTGAGCAGTTCTTC; CDR3 protein: CASSLIVTSGRGEQFF
clone size: NA; V gene: TRBV9; J gene: TRBJ2-6; D gene: NA; CDR3 length: 16; CDR3 DNA: TGTGCCAGCAGCGTAGCTTGGCGCTCTGGGGCCAACGTCCTGACTTTC; CDR3 protein: CASSVAWRSGANVLTF
clone size: few; V gene: TRBV28; J gene: TRBJ2-5; D gene: NA; CDR3 length: 12; CDR3 DNA: TGTGCCAGCAGCCGCAGTTTTGGGACCCAGTACTTC; CDR3 protein: CASSRSFGTQYF
clone size: NA; V gene: TRBV7-8; J gene: TRBJ2-1; D gene: NA; CDR3 length: 16; CDR3 DNA: TGTGCCAGCAGCTTAAGGAGGGGAATATCGGGCAATGAGCAGTTCTTC; CDR3 protein: CASSLRRGISGNEQFF
clone size: few; V gene: TRBV7-2; J gene: TRBJ2-7; D gene: TRBD2; CDR3 length: 14; CDR3 DNA: TGTGCCAGCAGCTTAGAAGCGGGAACCTACGAGCAGTACTTC; CDR3 protein: CASSLEAGTYEQYF
clone size: many; V gene: TRBV25-1; J gene: TRBJ2-3; D gene: NA; CDR3 length: 15; CDR3 DNA: TGTGCCAGCAGTGAAAAAGACAGCCCGACAGATACGCAGTATTTT; CDR3 protein: CASSEKDSPTDTQYF
clone size: NA; V gene: TRBV14; J gene: TRBJ1-6; D gene: TRBD1; CDR3 length: 15; CDR3 DNA: TGTGCCAGCAGCCCCCGGGACAGGGGGAGTTCACCCCTCCACTTT; CDR3 protein: CASSPRDRGSSPLHF
clone size: few; V gene: TRBV18; J gene: TRBJ2-3; D gene: TRBD2; CDR3 length: 16; CDR3 DNA: TGTGCCAGCTCACCTGTTGGCGGGAGTCGCACAGATACGCAGTATTTT; CDR3 protein: CASSPVGGSRTDTQYF
clone size: few; V gene: TRBV20-1; J gene: TRBJ2-5; D gene: TRBD2; CDR3 length: 16; CDR3 DNA: TGCAGTGCTAGAGATCTCACAGCGGGGGCCTCTGGCACCCAGTACTTC; CDR3 protein: CSARDLTAGASGTQYF
clone size: few; V gene: TRBV12-3/TRBV12-4; J gene: TRBJ2-1; D gene: TRBD2; CDR3 length: 17; CDR3 DNA: TGTGCCAGCAGTTTCCTAACTCTAGCGGGGCGAACTTGTGAGCAGTTCTTC; CDR3 protein: CASSFLTLAGRTCEQFF
clone size: NA; V gene: TRBV4-2; J gene: TRBJ2-1; D gene: NA; CDR3 length: 16; CDR3 DNA: TGTGCCAGCAGCCAGACGGGACTCCGCTCCTACAATGAGCAGTTCTTC; CDR3 protein: CASSQTGLRSYNEQFF
clone size: few; V gene: TRBV14; J gene: TRBJ2-7; D gene: TRBD1; CDR3 length: 14; CDR3 DNA: TGTGCCAGCAGCTATAGACAGGGGGCAAGGGAGCAGTACTTC; CDR3 protein: CASSYRQGAREQYF
clone size: few; V gene: TRBV4-2; J gene: TRBJ2-7; D gene: NA; CDR3 length: 14; CDR3 DNA: TGTGCCAGCAGCCAAGGAGCCGCCACCTACGAGCAGTACTTC; CDR3 protein: CASSQGAATYEQYF
clone size: few; V gene: TRBV7-3; J gene: TRBJ2-3; D gene: TRBD1; CDR3 length: 15; CDR3 DNA: TGTGCCAGCAGCTTAAATCTCAGGGGGTCAGATACGCAGTATTTT; CDR3 protein: CASSLNLRGSDTQYF
clone size: NA; V gene: TRBV28; J gene: TRBJ2-7; D gene: NA; CDR3 length: 12; CDR3 DNA: TGTGCCACTTGGGCTTCTGCCTACGAGCAGTACTTC; CDR3 protein: CATWASAYEQYF
clone size: few; V gene: TRBV20-1; J gene: TRBJ2-7; D gene: TRBD2; CDR3 length: 13; CDR3 DNA: TGCAGTGCTAGGCGGGGGAGCTCCTACGAGCAGTACTTC; CDR3 protein: CSARRGSSYEQYF
clone size: NA; V gene: TRBV20-1; J gene: TRBJ1-6; D gene: NA; CDR3 length: 15; CDR3 DNA: TGCAGTGCTAGATCGGACAACATGGGGCATTCACCCCTCCACTTT; CDR3 protein: CSARSDNMGHSPLHF
clone size: NA; V gene: TRBV20-1; J gene: TRBJ2-7; D gene: NA; CDR3 length: 14; CDR3 DNA: TGCAGTGCTAGGTCCGGGGGTAGGGCCTACGAGCAGTACTTC; CDR3 protein: CSARSGGRAYEQYF
clone size: NA; V gene: TRBV10-3; J gene: TRBJ2-2; D gene: NA; CDR3 length: 14; CDR3 DNA: TGTGCCATCAGCCAGCCACTAGGAACCGGGGAGCTGTTTTTT; CDR3 protein: CAISQPLGTGELFF
clone size: NA; V gene: TRBV10-3; J gene: TRBJ1-1; D gene: NA; CDR3 length: 16; CDR3 DNA: TGTGCCATCAGCCGTGACACAAGAAACGTTAACACTGAAGCTTTCTTT; CDR3 protein: CAISRDTRNVNTEAFF
clone size: few; V gene: TRBV7-9; J gene: TRBJ2-7; D gene: TRBD1; CDR3 length: 14; CDR3 DNA: TGTGCCAGCAGCTCCCGACAGGGTCGGTACGAGCAGTACTTC; CDR3 protein: CASSSRQGRYEQYF
clone size: NA; V gene: TRBV3-1; J gene: TRBJ2-7; D gene: NA; CDR3 length: 16; CDR3 DNA: TGTGCCAGCAGCCAAGGTGTGGCATTGAGCTCCTACGAGCAGTACTTC; CDR3 protein: CASSQGVALSSYEQYF
clone size: few; V gene: TRBV20-1; J gene: TRBJ2-1; D gene: NA; CDR3 length: 12; CDR3 DNA: TGCAGTCTCACTACGTCTTACAATGAGCAGTTCTTC; CDR3 protein: CSLTTSYNEQFF